A single sample is the source of the 15 T cell receptor beta chains below, sequenced in a study of PD-1 blockade in classical Hodgkin lymphoma. Noted time point: cycle 4 day 1 (C4D1), after more than five weeks of nivolumab. Relapse was seen in all patients after autologous stem cell transplantation, and brentuximab vedotin exposure was variable. Sequenced by immunoSEQ multiplex PCR; TCRdb stores in-frame clones only, minus some. This table holds about 51,000 clones, about 80% found once. The sequencing used peripheral blood mononuclear cells (PBMCs), collected before the fourth cycle of nivolumab. The receptors stem from a human donor with classical Hodgkin lymphoma.

Note on this clone: Compared with germline, one end of the junction differs, possibly owing to a read error. Other DNA sequences in this specimen translate into the identical CDR3. The chain is built from TRBV7-9 and TRBJ1-5; TRBD1 agrees at 8 bases. Germline lookup yields CDR1 SEHNR and CDR2 FQNEAQ (reference sequence). CDR3 length: 13 amino acids. The CDR3 region has the DNA TGTGCCAGCAGCCCGACAGGGGATCAGCCCCAGCATTTC. Protein: CASSPTGDQPQHF. Full variable domain (remainder filled in from reference TRBV7-9 and TRBJ1-5): DTGVSQNPRHKITKRGQNVTFRCDPISEHNRLYWYRQTLGQGPEFLTYFQNEAQLEKSRLLSDRFSAERPKGSFSTLEIQRTEQGDSAMYLCASSPTGDQPQHFGDGTRLSIL.

This chain joins TRBV19 and TRBJ1-5, with a weak D call TRBD1 (6 bases). Germline V gene data show CDR1 as LNHDA and CDR2 as SQIVND (reference sequence). The CDR3 totals 14 residues. V lost 5 bases to trimming and J lost 4 bases, with 12 bases between them. The chain's CDR3 is CASSGQGSNQPQHF. The CDR3 region has the DNA TGTGCCAGTAGTGGGCAGGGGTCGAATCAGCCCCAGCATTTT.

The rearrangement links TRBV2 to TRBJ1-2, with 7 bases identical to TRBD1. CDR1 is SNHLY, CDR2 FYNNEI, per germline. V shed 7 bases and J 6 bases; nucleotides not matched to a gene: 14. This CDR3 comprises 15 residues. The CDR3 here is CASNQGDSTYHGYTF. The CDR3 DNA follows: TGTGCCAGCAACCAAGGGGACAGTACATACCATGGCTACACCTTC.

This clone has just a few counts. The chain carries TRBV19 and TRBJ2-7; D not resolved. The CDR3 extends over 14 amino acids. V dropped 1 base and J dropped 2 bases, with 9 bases sitting between them. Germline CDR1 is LNHDA and CDR2 is SQIVND (reference sequence). The CDR3 DNA follows: TGTGCCAGTAGTATAGGGGCAGGTACCTACGAGCAGTACTTC. Protein sequence: CASSIGAGTYEQYF.

The chain couples TRBV27 to TRBJ1-5; D is unclear. Trimming took off 6 bases at V and 4 bases at J, with 10 bases between the two ends. This CDR3 has 13 residues. Germline assignment: CDR1 MNHEY and CDR2 SMNVEV (reference sequence). The CDR3: CASRRRENQPQHF. The CDR3 nucleotides are TGTGCCAGCAGACGAAGGGAAAATCAGCCCCAGCATTTT.

This rearrangement joins TRBV19 to TRBJ1-5; D uncertain. The CDR3 contains 13 residues. CDR1 and CDR2 (germline): LNHDA, SQIVND (reference sequence). The V end was cut by 7 bases, the J end by 6 bases, with 13 bases between. For the CDR3, the DNA is TGTGCCAGTAAGGATAGGTCGGGTCAGCCCCAGCATTTT. Its protein product is CASKDRSGQPQHF.

The V and J genes are TRBV19 and TRBJ2-1; 11 bases fit TRBD2. Germline V CDR1 and CDR2: LNHDA, SQIVND (reference sequence). The V gene end was trimmed by 8 bases and the J gene end by 1 base; junction bases not matched to a gene: 7. This CDR3 is 16 amino acids long. The CDR3 DNA reads TGTGCCAGTCAAACCTCTAGCGGGAGGTCCTACAATGAGCAGTTCTTC. Its translation: CASQTSSGRSYNEQFF.

This chain connects TRBV4-3 to TRBJ2-5, with D maybe TRBD2 (5 bases). The CDR3 extends over 17 amino acids. Germline CDR1 LGHNA, CDR2 YSLEER. Trimming shortened V by 0 bases and J by 2 bases, and 16 bases separated the two germline ends. The CDR3 sequence: CASSQDWRRGWQETQYF. The CDR3 DNA is TGCGCCAGCAGCCAAGATTGGAGGAGAGGGTGGCAAGAGACCCAGTACTTC.

This chain uses TRBV10-3 with TRBJ1-1, with unresolved D. Germline V gene lookup returns CDR1 ENHRY and CDR2 SYGVKD. This CDR3 has 13 residues. V was trimmed by 2 bases and J by 0 bases, leaving 4 bases between them. The DNA of the CDR3 is TGTGCCATCAGTGAGGGTTTGAACACTGAAGCTTTCTTT. Amino acids: CAISEGLNTEAFF.

The chain couples TRBV19 to TRBJ2-3; TRBD1 is a possible D gene (5 bases). The CDR3 is 15 residues long. Germline CDR1 and CDR2: LNHDA and SQIVND (reference sequence). The ends were cut back, 2 bases at V and 2 bases at J, with 11 bases in the middle. As DNA, the CDR3 is TGTGCCAGTAGTATATGGGGCAGAGACACAGATACGCAGTATTTT. Translating it yields CASSIWGRDTDTQYF. The variable domain in full, with the rest retrieved from reference TRBV19 and TRBJ2-3, is DGGITQSPKYLFRKEGQNVTLSCEQNLNHDAMYWYRQDPGQGLRLIYYSQIVNDFQKGDIAEGYSVSREKKESFPLTVTSAQKNPTAFYLCASSIWGRDTDTQYFGPGTRLTVL.

A note on this clone: The same CDR3 is also encoded by other DNA sequences in this sample. The chain has TRBV2 and TRBJ1-1; TRBD1 matches 8 bases. The CDR3 covers 13 residues. V was pared by 0 bases and J by 11 bases, with 5 bases of the junction left unmatched. CDR1 is SNHLY, CDR2 FYNNEI, per germline. This chain's CDR3 is CASSEAQGARAFF. The CDR3, as DNA: TGTGCCAGCAGTGAAGCGCAGGGGGCGAGGGCTTTCTTT.

This clone came up a few times. This chain's CDR3 is CASSQANFGGGTDTQYF. As DNA, the CDR3 is TGTGCCAGCAGCCAAGCTAACTTCGGGGGTGGGACAGATACGCAGTATTTT. The rearrangement joins TRBV4-2 to TRBJ2-3; tentatively, D is TRBD2 (6 bases). The CDR3 totals 17 residues. The V gene lost 1 base and the J gene lost 3 bases, with 17 bases spanning the gap. CDR1 is LGHNA, CDR2 YNFKEQ, per germline.

The genes are TRBV19 and TRBJ1-2; D gene unclear. Deletions cut 1 base from V and 2 bases from J, with 2 bases between. Germline V CDR1 and CDR2: LNHDA, SQIVND (reference sequence). This CDR3 comprises 12 residues. Written as DNA, the CDR3 is TGTGCCAGTAGTATAGTAAACTATGGCTACACCTTC. Translation gives CASSIVNYGYTF. Drawing the rest from reference TRBV19 and TRBJ1-2, the complete variable domain is DGGITQSPKYLFRKEGQNVTLSCEQNLNHDAMYWYRQDPGQGLRLIYYSQIVNDFQKGDIAEGYSVSREKKESFPLTVTSAQKNPTAFYLCASSIVNYGYTFGSGTRLTVV.

The rearrangement uses TRBV6-4 and TRBJ2-4; 7 bases map to TRBD1. Germline assignment: CDR1 MRHNA and CDR2 SNTAGT. The CDR3 is 18 amino acids. Trimming took 5 bases from V and 1 from J; bases not matched to a gene: 14. In nucleotides, the CDR3 is TGTGCCAGCAGTTTCTTCCTCACAGGGGCTAGGGCCAAAAACATTCAGTACTTC. It yields the protein CASSFFLTGARAKNIQYF.

This clone was observed a handful of times. The chain employs TRBV5-1 and TRBJ1-2; D perhaps matches TRBD1 (5 bases). This CDR3 has 13 residues. Germline V CDR1 and CDR2: SGHRS, YFSETQ. Trimming removed 4 bases from V and 1 base from J, with 8 bases in between. This CDR3 is CASSGASNYGYTF. CDR3 nucleotide sequence: TGCGCCAGCAGCGGGGCGAGTAACTATGGCTACACCTTC.